This TCR beta chain emerged from a study of blood T cell repertoires in COVID-19. At the level of the study: Samples of COVID-19 (acute and convalescent) were obtained from the United States, Italy and Spain. Nucleic acid was either cDNA or gDNA, and it came from T cells, B-cell-depleted T cells, or PBMCs.

Trimming took off 2 bases at V and 5 bases at J, with 15 bases between the two ends. This CDR3 comprises 15 residues. The germline gives CDR1 MDHEN, CDR2 SYDVKM. Authors' processing steps: The authors estimated nucleated cell counts from reference gene primer amplification. Sequencing used immunoSEQ multiplex PCR; TCRdb keeps in-frame clones, though not all of them. D and trimming come from the DNA, and the V and J calls and clone size come from that table. This sample has hundreds of thousands of clones, with around 90% found just once. The sequencing input was peripheral blood. This chain connects TRBV28 to TRBJ1-2; a possible D gene is TRBD1 (5 bases). The receptor was isolated from a human donor in a cohort sampled during active COVID-19. CDR3 protein: CASSLVGLGQYGYTF. Written as DNA, the CDR3 is TGTGCCAGCAGTTTAGTGGGGCTTGGGCAATATGGCTACACCTTC.